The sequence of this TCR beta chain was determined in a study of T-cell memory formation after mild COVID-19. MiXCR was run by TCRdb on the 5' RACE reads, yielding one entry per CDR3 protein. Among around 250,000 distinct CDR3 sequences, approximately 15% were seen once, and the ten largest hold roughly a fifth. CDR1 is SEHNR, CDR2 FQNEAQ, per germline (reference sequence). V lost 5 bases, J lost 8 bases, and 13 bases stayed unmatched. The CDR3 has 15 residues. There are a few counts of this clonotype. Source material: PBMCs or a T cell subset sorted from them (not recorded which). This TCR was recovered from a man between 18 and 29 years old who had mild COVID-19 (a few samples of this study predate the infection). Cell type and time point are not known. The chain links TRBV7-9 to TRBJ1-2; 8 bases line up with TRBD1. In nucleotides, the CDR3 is TGTGCCAGCAGCCAGAGCCGGGACAGGCTATGGGGCTACACCTTC. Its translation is CASSQSRDRLWGYTF.